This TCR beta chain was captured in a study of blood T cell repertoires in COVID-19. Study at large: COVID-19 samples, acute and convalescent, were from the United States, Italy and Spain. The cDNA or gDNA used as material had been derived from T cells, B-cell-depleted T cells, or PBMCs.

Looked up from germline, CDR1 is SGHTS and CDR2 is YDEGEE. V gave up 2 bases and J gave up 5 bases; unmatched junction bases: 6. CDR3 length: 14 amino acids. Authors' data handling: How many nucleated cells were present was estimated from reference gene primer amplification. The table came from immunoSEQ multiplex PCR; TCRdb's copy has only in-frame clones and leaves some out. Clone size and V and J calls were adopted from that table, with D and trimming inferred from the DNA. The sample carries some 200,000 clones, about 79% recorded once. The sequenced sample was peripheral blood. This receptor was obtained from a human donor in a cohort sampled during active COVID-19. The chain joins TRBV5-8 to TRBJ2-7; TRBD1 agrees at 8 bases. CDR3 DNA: TGTGCCAGCAGCTTCGGACAGGGTCTGCACGAGCAGTACTTC. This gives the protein CASSFGQGLHEQYF.